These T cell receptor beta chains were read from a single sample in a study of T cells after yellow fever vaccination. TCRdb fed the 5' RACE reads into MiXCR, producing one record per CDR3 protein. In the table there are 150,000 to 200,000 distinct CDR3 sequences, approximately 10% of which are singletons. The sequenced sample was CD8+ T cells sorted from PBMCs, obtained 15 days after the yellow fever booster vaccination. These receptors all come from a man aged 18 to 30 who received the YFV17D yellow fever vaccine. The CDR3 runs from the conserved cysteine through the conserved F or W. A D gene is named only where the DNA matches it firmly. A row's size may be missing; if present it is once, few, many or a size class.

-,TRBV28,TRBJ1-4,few,CASRDSNEKLFF,TGTGCCAGCAGGGACTCTAATGAAAAACTGTTTTTT
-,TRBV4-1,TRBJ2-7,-,CASSLKPGPYEQYF,TGCGCCAGCAGCCTCAAGCCGGGGCCTTACGAGCAGTACTTC
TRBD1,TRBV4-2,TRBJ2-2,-,CASSQDGGTGDYSNTGELFF,TGTGCCAGCAGCCAAGATGGCGGGACAGGGGACTACTCGAACACCGGGGAGCTGTTTTTT
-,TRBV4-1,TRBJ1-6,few,CASSQDNYSPLHF,TGCGCCAGCAGCCAAGATAACTACTCACCCCTCCACTTT
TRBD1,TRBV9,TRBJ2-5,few,CASSRGTGGVLETQYF,TGTGCCAGCAGCAGAGGGACAGGAGGGGTTTTAGAGACCCAGTACTTC
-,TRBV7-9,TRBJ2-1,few,CASSPPGQGTYNEQFF,TGTGCCAGCAGCCCTCCTGGGCAGGGGACCTACAATGAGCAGTTCTTC
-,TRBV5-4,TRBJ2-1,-,CASSFSETRGDNEQFF,TGTGCCAGCAGCTTCAGCGAGACCCGGGGCGACAATGAGCAGTTCTTC
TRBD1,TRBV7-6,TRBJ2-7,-,CASSLSGQGDEQYF,TGTGCCAGCAGCCTCTCAGGACAGGGGGACGAGCAGTACTTC
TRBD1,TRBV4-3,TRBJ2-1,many,CASSPWTGSYNEQFF,TGCGCCAGCAGCCCCTGGACAGGGTCCTACAATGAGCAGTTCTTC
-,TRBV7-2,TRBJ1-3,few,CASSFPGVGGNTIYF,TGTGCCAGCAGCTTCCCAGGAGTCGGTGGAAACACCATATATTTT
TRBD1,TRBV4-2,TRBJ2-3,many,CASSQGTGGADTQYF,TGTGCCAGCAGCCAAGGGACAGGGGGCGCAGATACGCAGTATTTT
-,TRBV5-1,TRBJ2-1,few,CASSLFGTSPNNEQFF,TGCGCCAGCAGCCTTTTCGGGACCTCTCCAAACAATGAGCAGTTCTTC
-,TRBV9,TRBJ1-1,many,CASSVAVATEAFF,TGTGCCAGCAGCGTAGCGGTGGCTACTGAAGCTTTCTTT
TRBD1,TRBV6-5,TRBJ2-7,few,CASSNTDRHTDEQYF,TGTGCCAGCAGTAACACGGACAGGCACACTGACGAGCAGTACTTC
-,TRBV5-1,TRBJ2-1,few,CASSLEVYNEQFF,TGCGCCAGCAGCTTGGAGGTATACAATGAGCAGTTCTTC
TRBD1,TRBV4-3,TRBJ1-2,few,CASSMDRDRVSYGYTF,TGCGCCAGCAGCATGGATCGGGACAGGGTTAGCTATGGCTACACCTTC
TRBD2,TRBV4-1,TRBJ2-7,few,CASSQIAGGDYEQYF,TGCGCCAGCAGCCAAATAGCGGGGGGCGATTACGAGCAGTACTTC
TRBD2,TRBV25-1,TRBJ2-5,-,CASNGPKAGRAETQYF,TGTGCCAGCAATGGCCCGAAGGCAGGGAGGGCAGAGACCCAGTACTTC
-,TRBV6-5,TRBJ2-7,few,CASSLAGNYEQYF,TGTGCCAGCAGTTTGGCGGGGAATTACGAGCAGTACTTC
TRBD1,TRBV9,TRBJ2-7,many,CASSEQGLSSYEQYF,TGTGCCAGCAGCGAACAGGGGTTGAGCTCCTACGAGCAGTACTTC
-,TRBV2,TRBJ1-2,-,CASSETGGDGYTF,TGTGCCAGCAGTGAGACAGGTGGAGATGGCTACACCTTC
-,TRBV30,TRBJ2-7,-,CAWKRGDSGDFGEQYF,TGTGCCTGGAAGAGGGGGGATAGCGGAGATTTCGGCGAGCAGTACTTC
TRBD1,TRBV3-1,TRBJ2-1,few,CASSSSGTGLLNEQFF,TGTGCCAGCAGCTCATCCGGGACAGGGCTTTTAAATGAGCAGTTCTTC
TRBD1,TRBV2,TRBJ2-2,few,CASNDRGRTGELFF,TGTGCCAGCAACGACAGGGGGCGGACCGGGGAGCTGTTTTTT
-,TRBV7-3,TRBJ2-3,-,CASSLNGASTDTQYF,TGTGCCAGCAGCTTAAACGGAGCCAGCACAGATACGCAGTATTTT
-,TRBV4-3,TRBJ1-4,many,CASSQDLRGGNEKLFF,TGCGCCAGCAGCCAAGATTTGCGAGGGGGTAATGAAAAACTGTTTTTT
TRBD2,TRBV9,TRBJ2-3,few,CASSPHPSGVPTDTQYF,TGTGCCAGCAGCCCGCACCCTAGCGGGGTCCCCACAGATACGCAGTATTTT
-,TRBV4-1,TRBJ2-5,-,CASSQSQGLETQYF,TGCGCCAGCAGCCAGTCGCAGGGGTTGGAGACCCAGTACTTC
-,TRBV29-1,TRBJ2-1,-,CSVEEQGYNEQFF,TGCAGCGTTGAAGAGCAGGGGTACAATGAGCAGTTCTTC
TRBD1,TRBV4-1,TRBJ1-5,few,CASSLGQGADQPQHF,TGCGCCAGCAGCCTTGGACAGGGGGCCGATCAGCCCCAGCATTTT
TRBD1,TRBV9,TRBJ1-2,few,CASSALTGVYGYTF,TGTGCCAGCAGCGCCTTGACAGGGGTCTATGGCTACACCTTC
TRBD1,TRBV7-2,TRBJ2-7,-,CASSLRQGRTYEQYF,TGTGCCAGCAGCTTACGACAGGGCCGTACCTACGAGCAGTACTTC
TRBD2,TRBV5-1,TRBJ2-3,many,CASTETSGGMYGDTQYF,TGCGCCAGCACCGAGACTAGCGGGGGGATGTACGGAGATACGCAGTATTTT
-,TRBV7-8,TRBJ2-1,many,CASSLLKNEQFF,TGTGCCAGCAGCTTACTTAAGAATGAGCAGTTCTTC
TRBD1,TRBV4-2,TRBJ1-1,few,CASVDRGHNTEAFF,TGTGCCAGCGTCGACAGGGGGCATAACACTGAAGCTTTCTTT
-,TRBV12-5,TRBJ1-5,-,CASAERGSNQPQHF,TGTGCTAGTGCCGAACGGGGGAGCAATCAGCCCCAGCATTTT
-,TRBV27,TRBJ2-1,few,CASSLAHWGEQFF,TGTGCCAGCAGTTTGGCCCACTGGGGTGAGCAGTTCTTC